The 18 T cell receptor beta chains reported below all come from one sample, sequenced in a study of T cell changes during pregnancy in multiple sclerosis. Only in-frame clones appear in the TCRdb table, and some are missing; sequencing was by immunoSEQ multiplex PCR. The sample holds 50,000 or so clones; 92% are singletons and the top ten take about 0.6%. The input for sequencing was CD4+ T cells from peripheral blood mononuclear cells, taken after pregnancy. These receptors originate from a female donor with multiple sclerosis, enrolled in a pregnancy study.

The chain has TRBV2 and TRBJ2-7; 9 bases are a match to TRBD2. The CDR3 contains 14 residues. The germline V gene encodes CDR1 SNHLY and CDR2 FYNNEI. V gave up 4 bases and J gave up 3 bases; unmatched junction bases: 4. The chain's CDR3 is CASSAGLALYEQYF. In DNA, the CDR3 is TGTGCCAGCAGTGCGGGACTAGCTCTCTACGAGCAGTACTTC. Using reference TRBV2 and TRBJ2-7 for the parts outside the CDR3, the full variable domain is EPEVTQTPSHQVTQMGQEVILRCVPISNHLYFYWYRQILGQKVEFLVSFYNNEISEKSEIFDDQFSVERPDGSNFTLKIRSTKLEDSAMYFCASSAGLALYEQYFGPGTRLTVT.

The chain employs TRBV7-2 and TRBJ2-5, with a possible D match to TRBD2 (6 bases). CDR1 is SGHTA, CDR2 FQGNSA, per germline. V dropped 3 bases and J dropped 5 bases, with 10 bases sitting between them. This CDR3 comprises 13 residues. The CDR3 loop reads CASSFDRGETQYF. The CDR3 nucleotides are TGTGCCAGCAGCTTTGACCGGGGGGAGACCCAGTACTTC.

The chain couples TRBV19 to TRBJ1-1; D remains unclear. The CDR3 spans 13 residues. The V gene's germline CDR1 is LNHDA and CDR2 SQIVND (reference sequence). Trimming shortened V by 7 bases and J by 5 bases, and 14 bases separated the two germline ends. CDR3 coding DNA: TGTGCCAGTACGAGTACCGTTTTTACTGAAGCTTTCTTT. Its protein is CASTSTVFTEAFF. Variable domain in full (rest from reference TRBV19 and TRBJ1-1): DGGITQSPKYLFRKEGQNVTLSCEQNLNHDAMYWYRQDPGQGLRLIYYSQIVNDFQKGDIAEGYSVSREKKESFPLTVTSAQKNPTAFYLCASTSTVFTEAFFGQGTRLTVV.

Only one count was recorded for this clone. The chain carries TRBV13 and TRBJ2-5; perhaps TRBD2 as D (5 bases). The V gene's germline CDR1 is PRHDT and CDR2 FYEKMQ (reference sequence). The CDR3 length is 14 residues. The V and J ends lost 4 bases and 5 bases respectively, with 14 bases between them. The CDR3: CASSSWEFRETQYF. CDR3 in DNA: TGTGCCAGCAGCTCATGGGAGTTCCGGGAGACCCAGTACTTC. Combining the CDR3 with reference TRBV13 and TRBJ2-5 gives the whole variable domain AAGVIQSPRHLIKEKRETATLKCYPIPRHDTVYWYQQGPGQDPQFLISFYEKMQSDKGSIPDRFSAQQFSDYHSELNMSSLELGDSALYFCASSSWEFRETQYFGPGTRLLVL.

The chain couples TRBV5-5 to TRBJ2-5; 11 bases match TRBD2. There are 17 residues in the CDR3. The germline CDR1 and CDR2 sequences are SGHKS and YYEKEE (reference sequence). Trimming took 0 bases from V and 1 from J; bases not matched to a gene: 5. The CDR3 sequence: CASSLVAGGPFQETQYF. The CDR3 coding sequence is TGTGCCAGCAGCTTGGTAGCGGGAGGGCCTTTCCAAGAGACCCAGTACTTC.

This chain connects TRBV5-1 to TRBJ2-1, with a tentative D call TRBD2 (6 bases). Looked up from germline, CDR1 is SGHRS and CDR2 is YFSETQ. Trimming cost V 3 bases and J 11 bases, with 12 bases left between them. This CDR3 comprises 12 residues. The CDR3 loop is CASSSAGPQQFF. The CDR3 DNA follows: TGCGCCAGCAGCTCGGCGGGACCGCAGCAGTTCTTC.

J is TRBJ2-6 and V is TRBV27, with a tentative D call TRBD2 (6 bases). V was shortened by 8 bases and J by 0 bases, with 17 bases between the two germline ends. CDR3 length: 17 residues. Looked up from germline, CDR1 is MNHEY and CDR2 is SMNVEV (reference sequence). The CDR3: CASAIGGASSGANVLTF. DNA of the CDR3: TGTGCCAGCGCGATCGGAGGGGCCAGCTCTGGGGCCAACGTCCTGACTTTC.

The J gene is TRBJ2-6, the V gene TRBV11-2; D not certain. V gave up 5 bases and J gave up 4 bases, with 9 bases separating them. The CDR3 contains 14 residues. CDR1 and CDR2 from the germline V gene are SGHAT and FQNNGV. The DNA for the CDR3 is TGTGCCAGCAGCGGCCAGTGGGGGGCCAACGTCCTGACTTTC. It translates to CASSGQWGANVLTF.

The rearrangement joins TRBV5-1 to TRBJ2-1; no firm D call. Germline CDR1 SGHRS, CDR2 YFSETQ. Trimming removed 4 bases at V and 6 bases at J, with 14 bases between. The CDR3 is made up of 14 amino acids. The CDR3 nucleotides are TGCGCCAGCAGCCCCGCTAGAGAAGGCAATGAGCAGTTCTTC. Its protein is CASSPAREGNEQFF.

V gene TRBV18 combines with J gene TRBJ1-1; D remains ambiguous. Germline CDR1 reads KGHSH; CDR2 reads LQKENI. CDR3 length: 13 residues. V lost 3 bases and J 7 bases, leaving 12 bases between the germline ends. CDR3 bases: TGTGCCAGCTCACCCGTGTCCGGCGGTGAAGCTTTCTTT. Its protein product is CASSPVSGGEAFF.

This clone was observed a single time. The chain combines TRBV28 with TRBJ1-5; 9 nucleotides line up with TRBD1. The CDR3 consists of 18 residues. V was pared by 8 bases and J by 7 bases, with 21 bases of the junction left unmatched. Germline assignment: CDR1 MDHEN and CDR2 SYDVKM. CDR3 residues: CASRTSPGTGTLRQPQHF. DNA for the CDR3: TGTGCCAGCCGGACCAGTCCGGGGACAGGGACATTAAGGCAGCCCCAGCATTTT.

The chain uses TRBV7-9 and TRBJ2-1, with D possibly being TRBD1 (6 bases). CDR3 size: 16 residues. Germline assignment: CDR1 SEHNR and CDR2 FQNEAQ (reference sequence). Trimming stripped 5 bases from V and 7 bases from J, with 21 bases between. The CDR3 protein is CASSHISGQGGNEQFF. CDR3 sequence (DNA): TGTGCCAGCAGCCATATAAGTGGACAAGGGGGTAATGAGCAGTTCTTC.

The V and J genes are TRBV11-2 and TRBJ2-5; 10 positions match TRBD2. There are 17 residues in the CDR3. Germline CDR1 reads SGHAT; CDR2 reads FQNNGV. V gave up 5 bases and J gave up 0 bases; unmatched junction bases: 9. CDR3: CASSRGLAAGNQETQYF. The CDR3 nucleotides read TGTGCCAGCAGCCGAGGACTAGCGGCAGGCAACCAAGAGACCCAGTACTTC.

The CDR3 spells CASRTGGIDPAGDEQYF. The DNA for the CDR3 is TGTGCCAGCAGAACCGGAGGTATAGACCCCGCGGGGGACGAGCAGTACTTC. The J gene is TRBJ2-7, the V gene TRBV21-1; the table assigns TRBD2, which was not confirmed against the DNA. TRBV21-1 is designated a pseudogene. This CDR3 spans 17 amino acids.

The chain couples TRBV9 to TRBJ2-3, with TRBD1 matching over 8 bases. Germline CDR1 reads SGDLS; CDR2 reads YYNGEE. The CDR3 sequence is 16 residues long. V shed 3 bases, J shed 1 base, and the junction held 7 bases outside the gene matches. CDR3 residues: CASSARQGPGTDTQYF. The DNA for the CDR3 is TGTGCCAGCAGCGCTAGACAGGGGCCCGGCACAGATACGCAGTATTTT.

V usage is TRBV27 and J usage is TRBJ2-7; D is perhaps TRBD2 (5 bases). This CDR3 comprises 14 residues. V gave up 6 bases and J gave up 7 bases, with 19 bases separating them. Looked up from germline, CDR1 is MNHEY and CDR2 is SMNVEV (reference sequence). Here the CDR3 reads CASSEVSVAGEQYF. The CDR3 bases are TGTGCCAGCAGCGAGGTAAGCGTCGCGGGTGAGCAGTACTTC.

This chain joins TRBV29-1 and TRBJ2-2, with D perhaps matching TRBD2 (5 bases). CDR3 length equals 11 residues. CDR1 and CDR2 (germline): SQVTM, ANQGSEA. V was clipped by 8 bases and J by 5 bases, with 9 bases between them. The CDR3 region has the DNA TGCAGCACAGCGGAAACCGGGGAGCTGTTTTTT. It codes for CSTAETGELFF.

This clone was detected only once. The chain carries TRBV5-1 and TRBJ1-2, with 9 bases matching TRBD1. Germline assignment: CDR1 SGHRS and CDR2 YFSETQ. V lost 5 bases, J lost 5 bases, and 7 bases stayed unmatched. CDR3 length: 14 residues. CDR3: CASRIAGQGYGYTF. The CDR3 coding sequence is TGCGCCAGCAGAATCGCGGGACAGGGTTATGGCTACACCTTC.